Listed below are T cell receptor beta chains from one sample, sequenced in a study of glioma-infiltrating T cells. One entry per CDR3 protein results from TCRdb running MiXCR on the multiplex PCR reads. The sample has 160,000 or so distinct CDR3 sequences, around 40% seen once; the top ten hold around 5.2%. The sequenced sample consisted of glioma tissue, nonneoplastic brain tissue, or PBMCs (not recorded which). The source of these receptors is a human donor with low-grade glioma or glioblastoma, undergoing nonglioma brain surgery, or in good health (not recorded which). The CDR3 runs from the conserved cysteine through the conserved F or W. The D gene is left open where the match is weak. A row's size may be missing; if present it is once, few, many or a size class.

v_call,j_call,clone_size,d_call,cdr3_aa,cdr3_nt
TRBV19,TRBJ2-1,many,TRBD2,CASSWLAGVMNEQFF,TGTGCCAGTAGTTGGTTAGCGGGAGTTATGAATGAGCAGTTCTTC
TRBV5-1,TRBJ1-1,many,NA,CASSRDWNTEAFF,TGCGCCAGCAGCCGGGACTGGAACACTGAAGCTTTCTTT
TRBV18,TRBJ2-3,NA,TRBD2,CASSAFSGRTTDTQYF,TGTGCCAGCTCAGCGTTTAGCGGGCGGACCACAGATACGCAGTATTTT
TRBV2,TRBJ2-7,few,NA,CASRSDLIYEQYF,TGTGCCAGCAGATCTGATCTGATCTACGAGCAGTACTTC
TRBV4-1,TRBJ2-1,NA,NA,CASSQEGLNSYNEQFF,TGCGCCAGCAGCCAAGAAGGGCTAAACTCCTACAATGAGCAGTTCTTC
TRBV12-3/TRBV12-4,TRBJ1-1,NA,TRBD1,CASINGTDEAFF,TGTGCCAGCATCAACGGGACAGATGAAGCTTTCTTT
TRBV6-1,TRBJ2-1,many,NA,CASSFDATNNEQFF,TGTGCCAGCAGTTTCGACGCGACTAACAATGAGCAGTTCTTC
TRBV5-4,TRBJ2-1,NA,NA,CASSLHTSWDEQFF,TGTGCCAGCAGCTTACATACTAGCTGGGATGAGCAGTTCTTC
TRBV11-1,TRBJ2-7,NA,TRBD1,CACSPDRGTYEQYF,TGTGCCTGCAGCCCCGACAGGGGAACCTACGAGCAGTACTTC
TRBV6-1,TRBJ2-1,many,NA,CASSQGNEQFF,TGTGCCAGCAGTCAGGGGAATGAGCAGTTCTTC
TRBV6-1,TRBJ1-2,many,NA,CASRAQDPNYGYTF,TGTGCCAGCAGGGCGCAGGATCCTAACTATGGCTACACCTTC
TRBV2,TRBJ2-1,many,NA,CASSGDGRSMDEQFF,TGTGCCAGCAGCGGGGACGGACGGTCTATGGATGAGCAGTTCTTC
TRBV27,TRBJ2-1,NA,NA,CASSLSSGHNDQFF,TGTGCCAGCAGTTTATCGAGCGGGCACAATGATCAGTTCTTC
TRBV27,TRBJ2-1,many,TRBD1,CASSRTGSNEQFF,TGTGCCAGCAGCCGGACAGGGTCGAATGAGCAGTTCTTC
TRBV3-1,TRBJ2-3,NA,NA,CASSQESDTNTQYF,TGTGCCAGCAGCCAAGAGTCGGACACAAATACGCAGTATTTT
TRBV7-2,TRBJ2-7,many,NA,CASSFLGLIPYEQYF,TGTGCCAGCAGCTTCTTGGGACTGATTCCCTACGAGCAGTACTTC
TRBV10-3,TRBJ2-1,many,TRBD2,CATRGREGNEQFF,TGTGCCACCCGGGGGCGGGAGGGAAATGAGCAGTTCTTC
TRBV19,TRBJ2-2,few,TRBD2,CASRQGGTAGELFF,TGTGCCAGTAGGCAGGGAGGGACGGCCGGGGAGCTGTTTTTT
TRBV7-8,TRBJ2-7,NA,TRBD2,CASSPPRGDEQYF,TGTGCCAGCAGCCCCCCCCGGGGGGACGAGCAGTACTTC
TRBV20-1,TRBJ2-3,NA,NA,CSASGAVNTDTQYF,TGCAGTGCTTCAGGGGCGGTCAACACAGATACGCAGTATTTT
TRBV28,TRBJ1-1,NA,TRBD1,CATGQGGSENFF,TGTGCCACGGGACAGGGAGGTTCTGAAAATTTCTTT
TRBV20-1,TRBJ2-1,NA,NA,CSASILKTRGVGEQFF,TGCAGTGCTAGTATTTTAAAGACTAGAGGGGTCGGGGAGCAGTTCTTC
TRBV6-6,TRBJ1-4,many,NA,CASSYSQAGGEKLFF,TGTGCCAGCAGTTACTCACAGGCTGGGGGGGAAAAACTGTTTTTT
TRBV11-2,TRBJ2-5,few,NA,CASSPGPGETQYF,TGTGCCAGCAGCCCCGGGCCCGGAGAGACCCAGTACTTC
TRBV6-2/TRBV6-3,TRBJ2-5,NA,TRBD2,CAGLAGPYKEEIQYF,TGTGCCGGACTAGCGGGCCCTTATAAGGAAGAGATCCAGTACTTC
TRBV12-3/TRBV12-4,TRBJ2-7,NA,NA,CASSFSGAADEQYF,TGTGCCAGCAGTTTCTCGGGGGCTGCGGACGAGCAGTACTTC
TRBV2,TRBJ2-5,many,NA,CASSEGRETQYF,TGTGCCAGCAGTGAGGGAAGAGAGACCCAGTACTTC
TRBV24-1,TRBJ1-2,many,TRBD1,CATSADRDYGYTF,TGTGCCACCAGCGCGGACAGGGACTATGGCTACACCTTC
TRBV19,TRBJ2-2,many,NA,CASSMAAGELFF,TGTGCCAGTAGTATGGCGGCCGGGGAGCTGTTTTTT
TRBV5-1,TRBJ2-1,NA,NA,CASSLTPWNNEQFF,TGCGCCAGCAGCTTGACACCGTGGAACAATGAGCAGTTCTTC
TRBV10-3,TRBJ1-4,few,NA,CAISTQIGANEKLFF,TGTGCCATCAGTACCCAGATAGGTGCTAATGAAAAACTGTTTTTT
TRBV7-9,TRBJ1-4,few,TRBD1,CASRPDRVPEKLFF,TGTGCCAGCAGACCCGACAGGGTGCCTGAAAAACTGTTTTTT
TRBV14,TRBJ1-1,many,NA,CASSLRQRTEAFF,TGTGCCAGCAGCCTCAGACAGAGGACTGAAGCTTTCTTT
TRBV18,TRBJ1-1,NA,NA,CASSPPNSMNTEAFF,TGTGCCAGCTCACCACCTAACAGTATGAACACTGAAGCTTTCTTT
TRBV14,TRBJ2-4,few,NA,CASSQPTPAQNIQYF,TGTGCCAGCAGCCAGCCCACCCCGGCGCAAAACATTCAGTACTTC
TRBV28,TRBJ1-5,NA,NA,CASSSGGNQPQHF,TGTGCCAGCTCTTCAGGGGGCAATCAGCCCCAGCATTTT
TRBV29-1,TRBJ2-1,NA,TRBD2,CSVRLAGGLYNEQFF,TGCAGCGTCCGACTAGCGGGAGGACTCTACAATGAGCAGTTCTTC
TRBV20-1,TRBJ1-5,NA,NA,CSDRGPVTSNQPKHF,TGCAGTGATAGAGGACCAGTTACTAGCAATCAGCCCAAGCATTTT
TRBV19,TRBJ2-1,NA,NA,CASSNVNEQFF,TGTGCCAGTAGTAACGTCAATGAGCAGTTCTTC
TRBV3-1,TRBJ2-7,many,NA,CASSQAGRSYEQYF,TGTGCCAGCAGCCAAGCAGGGCGATCCTACGAGCAGTACTTC
TRBV6-1,TRBJ1-1,many,TRBD1,CASSTGQGMNTEAFF,TGTGCCAGCAGTACCGGACAGGGGATGAACACTGAAGCTTTCTTT
TRBV12-3/TRBV12-4,TRBJ2-5,NA,NA,CASAGRTQYF,TGTGCCAGCGCGGGAAGGACCCAGTACTTC
TRBV2,TRBJ2-1,many,TRBD2,CACTLAGGYNEQFF,TGTGCCTGCACCTTAGCGGGAGGGTACAATGAGCAGTTCTTC
TRBV4-1,TRBJ2-3,NA,NA,CASSRLGNRVRDTQYF,TGCGCCAGCAGCCGGCTAGGGAACAGGGTGAGAGATACGCAGTATTTT
TRBV19,TRBJ1-5,few,NA,CASRWGEDGNQPQHF,TGTGCCAGTCGTTGGGGGGAGGATGGCAATCAGCCCCAGCATTTT
TRBV5-1,TRBJ2-1,few,NA,CASSLGAGPYNEQFF,TGCGCCAGCAGCTTGGGGGCAGGGCCTTACAATGAGCAGTTCTTC
TRBV18,TRBJ1-5,NA,NA,CASSPQAGGNQPQHF,TGTGCCAGCTCACCACAGGCAGGCGGTAATCAGCCCCAGCATTTT
TRBV20-1,TRBJ2-1,many,NA,CSARAIIRDYNEQFF,TGCAGTGCTAGAGCCATAATAAGAGACTACAATGAGCAGTTCTTC
TRBV7-9,TRBJ2-1,NA,NA,CAISPAIGTPKNEQFF,TGTGCCATCAGCCCGGCCATAGGGACTCCGAAAAATGAGCAGTTCTTC
TRBV7-3,TRBJ1-3,NA,NA,CASRQEGRNTIYF,TGTGCCAGCAGGCAGGAGGGCCGAAACACCATATATTTT
TRBV4-1,TRBJ1-5,NA,TRBD1,CASSQERQGGQPHHF,TGCGCCAGCAGCCAAGAACGTCAGGGGGGTCAGCCCCACCATTTT
TRBV2,TRBJ2-3,many,NA,CASRRGTDTQYF,TGTGCCAGCAGGAGGGGTACAGATACGCAGTATTTT
TRBV6-6,TRBJ2-5,few,TRBD1,CASSYSQGARQETQYF,TGTGCCAGCAGTTACTCACAGGGGGCGCGGCAAGAGACCCAGTACTTC
TRBV29-1,TRBJ2-1,few,TRBD2,CSGEGGSKLAGESYEQFF,TGCAGCGGAGAAGGTGGGAGTAAACTAGCGGGAGAAAGTTATGAGCAGTTCTTC